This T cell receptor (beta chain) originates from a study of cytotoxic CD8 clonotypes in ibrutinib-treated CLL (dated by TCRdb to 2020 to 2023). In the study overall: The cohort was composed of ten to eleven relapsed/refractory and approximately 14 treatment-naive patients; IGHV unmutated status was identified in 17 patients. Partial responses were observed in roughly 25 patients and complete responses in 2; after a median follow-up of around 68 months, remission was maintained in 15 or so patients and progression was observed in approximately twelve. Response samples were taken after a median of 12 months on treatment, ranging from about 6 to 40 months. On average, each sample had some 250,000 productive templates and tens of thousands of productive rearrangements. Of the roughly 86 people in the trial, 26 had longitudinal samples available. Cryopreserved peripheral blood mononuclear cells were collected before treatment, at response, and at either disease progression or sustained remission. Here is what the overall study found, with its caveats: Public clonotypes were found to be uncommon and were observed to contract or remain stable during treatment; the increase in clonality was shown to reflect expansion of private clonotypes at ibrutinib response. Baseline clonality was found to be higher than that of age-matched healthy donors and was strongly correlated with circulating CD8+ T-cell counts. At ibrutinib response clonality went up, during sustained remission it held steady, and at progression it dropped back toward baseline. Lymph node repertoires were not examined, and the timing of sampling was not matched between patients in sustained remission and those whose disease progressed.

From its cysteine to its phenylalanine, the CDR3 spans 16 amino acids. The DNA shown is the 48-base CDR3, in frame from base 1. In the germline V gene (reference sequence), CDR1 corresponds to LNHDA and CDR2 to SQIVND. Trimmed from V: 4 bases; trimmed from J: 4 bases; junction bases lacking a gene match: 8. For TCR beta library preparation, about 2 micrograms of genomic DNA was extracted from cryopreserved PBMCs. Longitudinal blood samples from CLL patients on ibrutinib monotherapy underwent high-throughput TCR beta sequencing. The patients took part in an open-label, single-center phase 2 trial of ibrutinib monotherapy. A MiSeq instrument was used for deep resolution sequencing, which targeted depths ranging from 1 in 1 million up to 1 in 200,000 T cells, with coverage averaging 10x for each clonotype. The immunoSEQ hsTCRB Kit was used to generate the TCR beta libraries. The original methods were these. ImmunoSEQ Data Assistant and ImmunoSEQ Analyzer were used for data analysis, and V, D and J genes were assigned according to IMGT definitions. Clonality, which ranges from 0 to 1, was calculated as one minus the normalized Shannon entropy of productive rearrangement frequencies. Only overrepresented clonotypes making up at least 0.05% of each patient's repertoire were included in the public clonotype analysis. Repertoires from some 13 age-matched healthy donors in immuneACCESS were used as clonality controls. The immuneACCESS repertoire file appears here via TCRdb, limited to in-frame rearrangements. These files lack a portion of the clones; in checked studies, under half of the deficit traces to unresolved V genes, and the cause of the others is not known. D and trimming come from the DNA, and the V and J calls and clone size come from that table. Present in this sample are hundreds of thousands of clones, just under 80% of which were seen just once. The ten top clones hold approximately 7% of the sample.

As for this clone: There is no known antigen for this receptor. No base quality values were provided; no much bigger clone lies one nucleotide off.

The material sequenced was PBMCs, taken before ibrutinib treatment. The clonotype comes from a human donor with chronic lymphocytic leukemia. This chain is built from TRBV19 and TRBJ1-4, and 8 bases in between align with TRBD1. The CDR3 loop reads CASSTRGPGVNEKLFF. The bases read TGTGCCAGTAGTACCAGGGGGCCTGGGGTTAATGAAAAACTGTTTTTT.